What follows are 19 T cell receptor beta chains derived from one specimen sequenced in a study of cytomegalovirus exposure and HLA in healthy donors. Some clones are missing from TCRdb's copy, which holds only in-frame ones; the method was immunoSEQ multiplex PCR. The sample consists of 120,000 to 150,000 clones, around 87% of them appearing once. Material: PBMCs. The source of these receptors is a man aged 18 to 29 in good health and CMV-seropositive.

This rearrangement joins TRBV29-1 to TRBJ2-7; D is perhaps TRBD2 (5 bases). CDR1 is SQVTM and CDR2 is ANQGSEA in the germline V gene. V shed 4 bases and J shed 3 bases, with 10 bases lying between them. The CDR3 is made up of 12 amino acids. The CDR3 protein is CSVGPGIYEQYF. In nucleotides, the CDR3 is TGCAGCGTTGGACCCGGGATCTACGAGCAGTACTTC.

This clone was seen a few times. The chain joins TRBV6-5 to TRBJ2-2, with 13 positions matching TRBD2. The length of the CDR3 is 15 residues. Germline CDR1 and CDR2: MNHEY and SVGAGI. Losses at the gene ends were 5 bases for V and 7 bases for J; bases not matched to a gene: 4. The CDR3 reads CASSGLAGDGGELFF. As DNA, the CDR3 is TGTGCCAGCAGTGGACTAGCGGGAGATGGCGGGGAGCTGTTTTTT.

The gene calls are TRBV13 and TRBJ2-5; D unresolved. CDR3 length: 15 amino acids. Trimming took 5 bases from V and 1 from J, leaving 14 bases between them. The germline V gene encodes CDR1 PRHDT and CDR2 FYEKMQ (reference sequence). The CDR3 reads CASSQGSASQETQYF. CDR3 coding DNA: TGTGCCAGCAGCCAAGGAAGCGCGTCCCAAGAGACCCAGTACTTC.

This chain links TRBV9 with TRBJ2-1, with 10 nucleotides matching TRBD2. Per germline, CDR1 SGDLS and CDR2 YYNGEE. J was trimmed by 9 bases and V by 4 bases; bases with no gene match: 10. CDR3 length: 15 amino acids. CDR3 residues: CASSPWSAGGGEQFF. DNA of the CDR3: TGTGCCAGCAGCCCCTGGTCAGCGGGAGGGGGTGAGCAGTTCTTC.

The V gene is TRBV2, the J gene TRBJ2-7, with TRBD1 identical over 10 bases. Germline CDR1 reads SNHLY; CDR2 reads FYNNEI. Losses at the gene ends were 10 bases for V and 3 bases for J; bases not matched to a gene: 6. This CDR3 has 13 amino acids. CDR3 sequence: CAKGQGKVYEQYF. Written as DNA, the CDR3 is TGTGCCAAGGGACAGGGGAAGGTCTACGAGCAGTACTTC.

The gene calls are TRBV28 and TRBJ1-1, with TRBD1 matching 10 bases. Germline CDR1 reads MDHEN; CDR2 reads SYDVKM. After removal of 6 bases from V and 7 bases from J, the junction contained 2 bases not matched to a gene. The CDR3 sequence is 12 residues long. CDR3 protein: CASRRTGGEAFF. The CDR3 region has the DNA TGTGCCAGCAGACGGACAGGGGGTGAAGCTTTCTTT.

The V call is TRBV19, the J call TRBJ2-7, with 7 bases fitting TRBD2. Germline V gene data show CDR1 as LNHDA and CDR2 as SQIVND (reference sequence). With 11 bases clipped from V and 3 bases from J, the junction kept 13 bases outside the gene matches. There are 14 residues in the CDR3. The chain's CDR3 is CAAASGGGGYEQYF. CDR3 coding DNA: TGTGCCGCTGCCTCTGGGGGGGGAGGCTACGAGCAGTACTTC.

The V gene is TRBV5-6, the J gene TRBJ1-2, with D uncertain. The germline CDR1 and CDR2 sequences are SGHDT and YYEEEE. V gave up 0 bases and J gave up 8 bases, with 11 bases separating them. The CDR3 has 13 amino acids. The CDR3 protein is CASSLGAGKGYTF. The CDR3 bases are TGTGCCAGCAGCTTGGGAGCAGGAAAGGGCTACACCTTC.

The chain uses TRBV10-3 and TRBJ2-5; TRBD1 matches 7 bases. The CDR3 runs 13 residues. V lost 10 bases and J lost 4; bases outside the gene matches: 9. Germline CDR1 and CDR2: ENHRY and SYGVKD. The CDR3 DNA sequence: TGTGCCACGACACAGGGGCTGAGAGAGACCCAGTACTTC. This gives the protein CATTQGLRETQYF.

CDR3 bases: TGCGCCAGCAGCCAAGCTCTAACTAACTATGGCTACACCTTC. It specifies CASSQALTNYGYTF. The chain uses TRBV4-1 and TRBJ1-2; D call uncertain. CDR1 is MGHRA and CDR2 is YSYEKL in the germline V gene. Trimming pared 1 base from V and 0 bases from J, leaving 6 bases between. The CDR3 is 14 residues long.

V and J are TRBV5-6 and TRBJ1-2; 7 bases agree with TRBD1. V shed 3 bases, J shed 3 bases, and the junction held 11 bases outside the gene matches. Germline V CDR1 and CDR2: SGHDT, YYEEEE. This CDR3 region has 16 residues. The CDR3 nucleotides read TGTGCCAGCAGCTCTCCGGACAGGTTGGGCTACTATGGCTACACCTTC. Translated: CASSSPDRLGYYGYTF.

As DNA, the CDR3 is TGTGCCAGCTCACCGGCCGTGAACAGCGGGGACGAGCAGTACTTC. It translates to CASSPAVNSGDEQYF. The V and J genes are TRBV18 and TRBJ2-7, with 7 bases fitting TRBD2. V gave up 3 bases and J gave up 5 bases; unmatched junction bases: 10. CDR1 is KGHSH and CDR2 is LQKENI in the germline V gene. The length of the CDR3 is 15 residues.

The V call is TRBV7-9, the J call TRBJ1-4, with TRBD1 matching over 9 bases. Germline lookup yields CDR1 SEHNR and CDR2 FQNEAQ (reference sequence). The CDR3 totals 13 residues. Written as DNA, the CDR3 is TGTGCTACACAGGGGGCGGGCAGTGAAAAACTGTTTTTT. Protein sequence: CATQGAGSEKLFF.

The J gene is TRBJ2-7, the V gene TRBV16; D not certain. There are 12 residues in the CDR3. Trimming took off 0 bases at V and 6 bases at J, with 6 bases between the two ends. The germline V gene encodes CDR1 KGHSY and CDR2 FQNENV. The CDR3 region has the DNA TGTGCCAGCAGCCAATCGCGCGGCGAGCAGTACTTC. It translates to CASSQSRGEQYF.

The rearrangement joins TRBV14 to TRBJ1-2; D unclear. Looked up from germline, CDR1 is SGHDN and CDR2 is FVKESK. This CDR3 has 13 residues. V dropped 3 bases and J dropped 7 bases, with 12 bases sitting between them. Written as DNA, the CDR3 is TGTGCCAGCAGCCAGGTTCGTCTCGGTGGCTACACCTTC. Its protein product is CASSQVRLGGYTF.

In this sample, this clone turned up once. The J gene is TRBJ1-2, the V gene TRBV5-6; 9 bases line up with TRBD1. Germline CDR1 SGHDT, CDR2 YYEEEE. This CDR3 comprises 15 residues. Losses at the gene ends were 3 bases for V and 3 bases for J; bases not matched to a gene: 6. CDR3 residues: CASSSRDRAHYGYTF. DNA of the CDR3: TGTGCCAGCAGCTCGCGGGACAGGGCCCACTATGGCTACACCTTC.

V and J are TRBV9 and TRBJ2-3; TRBD2 matches 7 bases. The CDR3 sequence is 16 residues long. The germline V gene has CDR1 SGDLS and CDR2 YYNGEE. Trimming at V came to 0 bases and at J to 0 bases, leaving 4 bases not matched to a gene. CDR3 in DNA: TGTGCCAGCAGCGTAGGGTGGGGGGGAAGCACAGATACGCAGTATTTT. Translation gives CASSVGWGGSTDTQYF.

The chain employs TRBV7-9 and TRBJ2-5; a possible D gene is TRBD2 (5 bases). The CDR3 sequence is 16 residues long. CDR1 and CDR2 from the germline V gene are SEHNR and FQNEAQ (reference sequence). The V end lost 6 bases, the J end lost 7 bases, and 24 bases lay between the germline ends. The CDR3 DNA reads as TGTGCCAGCAGTTATTTCGAGGGCCTCGCCAAGGGGACCCAGTACTTC. Protein sequence: CASSYFEGLAKGTQYF. The variable domain in full, with the rest retrieved from reference TRBV7-9 and TRBJ2-5, is DTGVSQNPRHKITKRGQNVTFRCDPISEHNRLYWYRQTLGQGPEFLTYFQNEAQLEKSRLLSDRFSAERPKGSFSTLEIQRTEQGDSAMYLCASSYFEGLAKGTQYFGPGTRLLVL.

This clone was seen only once. This sequence joins TRBV19 and TRBJ2-1, with 9 bases lining up with TRBD1. J was trimmed by 7 bases and V by 4 bases; bases with no gene match: 8. The germline V gene has CDR1 LNHDA and CDR2 SQIVND (reference sequence). The CDR3 loop spans 15 amino acids. CDR3 coding DNA: TGTGCCAGTAGTACCGGGACAGGGAATTGGAATGAGCAGTTCTTC. Amino acid sequence: CASSTGTGNWNEQFF.